The following is a TCR beta chain sequence with its context. Its antigen is not yet known. No base qualities exist here, and no much larger clone lies one base off it. The sample is drawn from a study of blood T cell repertoires in COVID-19 (TCRdb year 2020). Turning to the overall study: Samples covering the acute and convalescent phases of COVID-19 were provided by collaborators in the United States, Italy and Spain. The material from the prospective study consisted of cDNA or gDNA derived from T cells, B-cell-depleted T cells, or PBMCs. Deeply sampled blood TCRbeta repertoires from subjects exposed to, actively infected with, or recovered from COVID-19 were included in the dataset. The repertoires were made available in a free public database intended to serve as a resource for research on the immune response to SARS-CoV-2. Samples were obtained from the ongoing ImmuneRACE study (first 160 participants) and from 1,254 subjects provided by 6 global collaborators. The sample metadata nearly always contained a de-identified subject ID, COVID-19 status, age in years and sex. HLA class I and class II types, where available, came from metadata supplied by the sample provider rather than from assay-based typing.

The CDR3, from cysteine to phenylalanine, totals 14 residues. Kept here is only the CDR3 DNA, which spans 42 bases and is read in frame from base 1. Per the germline V gene, KGHSH is the CDR1 and LQKENI is the CDR2. Deletion took 3 bases off V and 2 bases off J, with a span of 10 bases between the germline ends. Collaborating institutions collected whole blood in K2EDTA tubes following their own protocols. For TCRbeta analysis, collaborators shipped samples as frozen whole blood, isolated PBMCs, or DNA extracted from either of those sample types. TCRbeta CDR3 regions were amplified from genomic DNA using the immunoSEQ Assay, a bias-controlled multiplex PCR. Processing in the source paper ran as follows. The number of nucleated cells in each sample was estimated from the amplification of reference gene primers within the assay. To quantify the absolute abundance of each unique TCRbeta CDR3 rearrangement, sequence reads were collapsed and filtered. Productive Simpson clonality was computed per sample as the square root of Simpson's diversity index over productive rearrangements. TCRdb retrieved this table from immuneACCESS and kept in-frame rearrangements only. Not all clones are present; in checked studies, unresolved V genes account for under half, and no reason is known for the remainder. D and trimming were read from the DNA, whereas the V and J calls and clone size are those reported in that table. A total of tens of thousands of clones appear in this sample, roughly 90% of them only once. The biggest ten clones account for about 1.5% of the sample.

Paper-wide results and their limitations: The amount of clinical and demographic metadata varied by source and participant and was provided uncurated.

The sequence links TRBV18 to TRBJ2-5, with TRBD1 tentatively as D gene (5 bases match). The source of this sequence is a woman aged 80 or over with acute or convalescent COVID-19. The sequenced material came from peripheral blood. The DNA reads as follows: TGTGCCAGCTCACCCGACAGAATACAAGAGACCCAGTACTTC. Its protein reads: CASSPDRIQETQYF.